This T cell receptor beta chain was sequenced during a study of preoperative IRX-2 immunotherapy in early breast cancer (dated by TCRdb to between 2019 and 2020). Libraries were constructed by the immunoSEQ multiplex PCR assay. Imported from immuneACCESS, the table was reduced by TCRdb to in-frame sequences with V and J called. These copies leave out some clones; in studies compared against another copy, an unresolved V gene accounts for under half, and the cause of the remainder is not known. The sample data list some 30,000 clones, and around 91% of these were observed just once. 9.8% of the sample is taken by the ten largest. For this clone: Its specific antigen is unknown. Per-base quality was not reported, and no clone a single base away is much larger than it.

From the cysteine through the phenylalanine, the CDR3 covers 14 amino acids. Only the CDR3 portion is preserved as DNA: 42 bases, with reading frame beginning at the first base. V was cut back by 4 bases and J by 9 bases, leaving a gap of 16 bases between them. From a lookup of the germline V gene, CDR1 and CDR2 are MDHEN and SYDVKM. The treatment or condition label, read with the paper, signifies: preoperative locoregional IRX-2 cytokine immunotherapy. The samples were obtained from a phase Ib study that tested preoperative, locoregional IRX-2 cytokine immunotherapy designed to prime immune responses. Donors were patients with early-stage breast cancer who received IRX-2 before surgery.

This specimen was taken from a patient treated with IRX-2 immunotherapy. The receptor was derived from a human donor with breast cancer. Recombination linked TRBV28 to TRBJ2-1, and TRBD1 may be the D gene, going by 5 matching bases. The DNA is TGTGCCAGCAGTTCGTTGAGCAGGGCCTCTGAGCAGTTCTTC. This translates into CASSSLSRASEQFF.